The 6 T cell receptor beta chains listed next were all sequenced from one sample in a study of T-cell reconstitution after alpha-beta-depleted transplantation in children. Unique molecular identifiers were incorporated when the TCRbeta library was constructed. TCRdb reanalysed the PCR reads using MiXCR and keeps one entry per CDR3 protein. The sample has hundreds of thousands of distinct CDR3 sequences; 32% are singletons. Sequencing used PBMCs from the stem cell graft donor, obtained from the stem cell graft. These receptors all come from a human donor who donated a stem cell graft to a child with aplastic anemia.

The chain links TRBV30 to TRBJ2-7; D remains unclear. The germline CDR1 and CDR2 sequences are GTSNPN and SVGIG (reference sequence). Trimming took 8 bases from V and 1 from J, leaving 15 bases between them. This CDR3 comprises 13 residues. The CDR3 here is CARTSGGSYEQYF. The DNA for the CDR3 is TGTGCCCGGACGTCTGGCGGTTCCTACGAGCAGTACTTC.

The chain is built from TRBV5-6 and TRBJ2-4, with D possibly matching TRBD1 (7 bases). This CDR3 is 13 amino acids long. Per the germline V gene, CDR1 is SGHDT and CDR2 is YYEEEE. Trimming took off 4 bases at V and 11 bases at J, with 16 bases between the two ends. CDR3 sequence: CASSTRTGGVQYF. DNA of the CDR3: TGTGCCAGCAGCACTAGGACAGGAGGGGTTCAGTACTTC.

The table lists this clonotype with a few counts. The rearrangement uses TRBV27 and TRBJ2-6, with D possibly TRBD2 on 6 matching bases. Germline values: CDR1 MNHEY, CDR2 SMNVEV (reference sequence). This CDR3 has 16 amino acids. V lost 5 bases and J 1 base, leaving 12 bases between the germline ends. CDR3 amino acids: CASSPTRGSGANVLTF. CDR3 nucleotides: TGTGCCAGCAGTCCTACACGGGGGTCTGGGGCCAACGTCCTGACTTTC.

The V call is TRBV6-2 or TRBV6-3, the J call TRBJ2-7; TRBD1 is a possible D gene (6 bases). The CDR3 is made up of 15 amino acids. V was pared by 0 bases and J by 3 bases, with 12 bases between. The germline V gene has CDR1 MNHEY and CDR2 SVGEGT. CDR3: CASSYSGDTGYEQYF. DNA of the CDR3: TGTGCCAGCAGTTACTCGGGGGACACGGGCTACGAGCAGTACTTC.

The J gene is TRBJ2-3, the V gene TRBV20-1; TRBD2 aligns across 7 bases. The CDR3 has 13 amino acids. Germline loops: CDR1 DFQATT, CDR2 SNEGSKA (reference sequence). With 0 bases clipped from V and 6 bases from J, the junction kept 3 bases outside the gene matches. The CDR3 spells CSARDAGVDTQYF. The CDR3, as DNA: TGCAGTGCTAGAGATGCGGGAGTGGATACGCAGTATTTT.

This chain connects TRBV29-1 to TRBJ2-1; 8 nucleotides agree with TRBD2. J lost 0 bases, V lost 5 bases, and 9 bases had no gene match. The CDR3 is 16 residues long. Germline V CDR1 and CDR2: SQVTM, ANQGSEA. Here the CDR3 reads CSVRPIAGSSYNEQFF. The CDR3 bases are TGCAGCGTTCGGCCCATAGCGGGGAGCTCCTACAATGAGCAGTTCTTC.